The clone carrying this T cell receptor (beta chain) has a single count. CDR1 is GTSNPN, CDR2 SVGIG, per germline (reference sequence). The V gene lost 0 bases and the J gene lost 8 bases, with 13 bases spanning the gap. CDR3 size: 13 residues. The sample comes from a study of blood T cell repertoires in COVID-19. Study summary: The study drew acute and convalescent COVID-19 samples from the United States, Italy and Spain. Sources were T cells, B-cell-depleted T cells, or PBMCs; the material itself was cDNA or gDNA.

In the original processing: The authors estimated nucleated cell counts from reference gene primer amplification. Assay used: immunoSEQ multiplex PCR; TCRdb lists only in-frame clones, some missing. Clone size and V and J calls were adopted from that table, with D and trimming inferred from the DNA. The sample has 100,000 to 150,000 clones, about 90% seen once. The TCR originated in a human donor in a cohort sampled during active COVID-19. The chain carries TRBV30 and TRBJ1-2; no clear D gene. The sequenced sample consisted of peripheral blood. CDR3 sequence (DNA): TGTGCCTGGAGTGTAGAGTCCCAGAGGGGCTACACCTTC. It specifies CAWSVESQRGYTF.